One T cell receptor beta chain is described in this entry. This entry belongs to a study of blood T cell repertoires in COVID-19. Background on the study: Whether acute or convalescent, the COVID-19 samples came from the United States, Italy and Spain. Sources were T cells, B-cell-depleted T cells, or PBMCs; the material itself was cDNA or gDNA.

In the authors' methods: Amplified reference gene primers provided the basis for estimating nucleated cell counts. Profiled with immunoSEQ multiplex PCR; TCRdb holds only in-frame clones, not every one. V and J calls plus clone size are reproduced from that table; the DNA served to infer D and trimming. The profile shows about 210,000 clones, 83% of them singletons. The CDR3 loop spans 15 amino acids. The junction had 7 bases not matched to a gene; V was cut back by 2 bases and J by 5 bases. From germline, CDR1 is MGHDK and CDR2 SYGVNS. The chain couples TRBV25-1 to TRBJ2-5; 8 bases align to TRBD2. The sequenced sample consisted of peripheral blood. The source of this sequence is a man aged 45-65 years with active or convalescent COVID-19. CDR3 loop: CASSEPGRVGETQYF. Written as DNA, the CDR3 is TGTGCCAGCAGTGAACCCGGGAGGGTAGGGGAGACCCAGTACTTC.